The 2 T cell receptor beta chains reported below all come from one sample, sequenced in a study of blood T cells in healthy people across ages. A second PCR, run for about 7 to 11 cycles, used a sample-barcoded 5' primer plus a J-beta primer mix. TCRdb used MiXCR to reprocess the 5' RACE reads, holding one entry per CDR3 protein. The table includes about 1,400,000 distinct CDR3 sequences, roughly 45% detected once. The specimen was blood. These TCRs come from a woman between 18 and 30 years old in good health.

V is TRBV12-3 or TRBV12-4 and J is TRBJ1-5; D is unresolved. This CDR3 has 16 residues. V was cut by 6 bases and J by 4 bases, with 19 bases left in between. The CDR3 loop reads CASSLPQRAGNQPQHF. CDR3 coding DNA: TGTGCCAGCAGCCTCCCCCAGAGAGCGGGGAATCAGCCCCAGCATTTT.

In its sample, this clonotype was seen a few times. This sequence joins TRBV28 and TRBJ1-2; D gene ambiguous. This CDR3 contains 19 residues. V gave up 4 bases and J gave up 2 bases, with 26 bases separating them. Germline V gene sequence: CDR1 MDHEN, CDR2 SYDVKM. The CDR3 spells CASSSPAKGSVWVNYGYTF. The CDR3 nucleotides read TGTGCCAGCAGTTCCCCAGCAAAAGGTTCGGTCTGGGTAAACTATGGCTACACCTTC.